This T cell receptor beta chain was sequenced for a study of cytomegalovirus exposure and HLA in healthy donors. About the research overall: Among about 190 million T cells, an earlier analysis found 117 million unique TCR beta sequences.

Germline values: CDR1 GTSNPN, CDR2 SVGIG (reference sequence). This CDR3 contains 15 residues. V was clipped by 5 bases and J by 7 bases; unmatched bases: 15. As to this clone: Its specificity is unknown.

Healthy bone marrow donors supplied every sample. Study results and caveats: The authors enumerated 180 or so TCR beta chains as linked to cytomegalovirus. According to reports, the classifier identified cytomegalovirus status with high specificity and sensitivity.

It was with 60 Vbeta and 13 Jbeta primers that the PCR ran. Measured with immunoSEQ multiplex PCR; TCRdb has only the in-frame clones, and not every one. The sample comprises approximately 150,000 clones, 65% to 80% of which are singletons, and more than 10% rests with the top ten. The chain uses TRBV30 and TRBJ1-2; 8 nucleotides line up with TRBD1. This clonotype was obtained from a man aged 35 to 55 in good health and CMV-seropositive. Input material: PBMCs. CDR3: CAWPTGTGSSGGYTF. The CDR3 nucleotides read TGTGCCTGGCCTACCGGGACAGGATCAAGCGGTGGCTACACCTTC. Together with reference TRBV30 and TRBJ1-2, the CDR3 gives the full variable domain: SQTIHQWPATLVQPVGSPLSLECTVEGTSNPNLYWYRQAAGRGLQLLFYSVGIGQISSEVPQNLSASRPQDRQFILSSKKLLLSDSGFYLCAWPTGTGSSGGYTFGSGTRLTVV.